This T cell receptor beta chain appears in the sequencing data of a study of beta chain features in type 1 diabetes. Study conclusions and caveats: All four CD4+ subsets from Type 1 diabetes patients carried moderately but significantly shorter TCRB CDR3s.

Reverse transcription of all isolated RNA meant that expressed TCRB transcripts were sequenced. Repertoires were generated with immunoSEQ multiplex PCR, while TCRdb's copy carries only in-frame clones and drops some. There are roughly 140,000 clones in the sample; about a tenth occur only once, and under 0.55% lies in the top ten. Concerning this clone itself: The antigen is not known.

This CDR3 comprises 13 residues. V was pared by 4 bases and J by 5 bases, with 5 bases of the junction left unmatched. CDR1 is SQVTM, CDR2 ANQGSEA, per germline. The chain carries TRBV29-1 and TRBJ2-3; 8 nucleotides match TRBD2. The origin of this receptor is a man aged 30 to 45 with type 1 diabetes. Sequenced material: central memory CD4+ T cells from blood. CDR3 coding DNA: TGCAGCGTTGGTAGGACTAGCTTAGATACGCAGTATTTT. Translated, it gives CSVGRTSLDTQYF.